This T cell receptor (beta chain) was identified during a study of OX40 agonist ivuxolimab in advanced cancers. Study at large: Treatment of patients was with ivuxolimab, an agonistic anti-OX40 (CD134) antibody.

This clone was counted at least ten times. The antigen remains undetermined. General observations from the study: By week 6 at 0.1 to 3.0 mg/kg, blood CD4+ and CD8+ T cells had expanded clonally. Some patients who did not respond also had low normalized T-cell clonal expansion.

Germline CDR1 and CDR2: SGHNT and YYREEE (reference sequence). This CDR3 is 13 amino acids long. V was pared by 3 bases and J by 6 bases, with 5 bases of the junction left unmatched. The method was immunoSEQ multiplex PCR; TCRdb's version includes in-frame clones alone and lacks a portion of them. The repertoire holds 15,000 to 25,000 clones, with more than 60% as singletons. The sequence came from an adult with an advanced solid tumor such as melanoma, head and neck, liver or kidney cancer. The sequencing used CD4+ or CD8+ T cells sorted from blood, collected in a trial of the OX40 agonist ivuxolimab. The rearrangement joins TRBV5-4 to TRBJ2-7; 8 bases align to TRBD2. CDR3 loop: CASSWGLVGEQYF. The CDR3 bases are TGTGCCAGCAGCTGGGGACTAGTGGGCGAGCAGTACTTC. Supplemented by reference TRBV5-4 and TRBJ2-7, the full variable domain reads ETGVTQSPTHLIKTRGQQVTLRCSSQSGHNTVSWYQQALGQGPQFIFQYYREEENGRGNFPPRFSGLQFPNYSSELNVNALELDDSALYLCASSWGLVGEQYFGPGTRLTVT.